The clone carrying this T cell receptor (beta chain) was seen only a few times. Antigen specificity is unknown. The entry originates in a study of blood T cells in healthy people across ages. Study-wide findings and caveats: A strong correlation was seen between TCR beta diversity and naive T cell percentage.

A sample-barcoded 5' primer and a J-beta primer mix were used in a second PCR of roughly 7 to 11 cycles. A single record per CDR3 protein comes from TCRdb applying MiXCR to the 5' RACE reads. The sample includes more than 1 million distinct CDR3 sequences, 45% of them seen just once. Per the germline V gene, CDR1 is SGHTA and CDR2 is FQGNSA. Trimming took off 5 bases at V and 4 bases at J, with 11 bases between the two ends. There are 13 residues in the CDR3. This clonotype was sampled from a woman aged 55 to 70 in good health. V usage is TRBV7-2 and J usage is TRBJ1-1, with D perhaps TRBD1 (5 bases). Sequenced input: blood. CDR3 DNA: TGTGCCAGCAGCCTCATGGGGGTCACTGAAGCTTTCTTT. Protein sequence: CASSLMGVTEAFF.